These 24 T cell receptor beta chains originate from one sample sequenced in a study of naive and memory T cell subsets. An equimolar mix of two oligonucleotides served as the beta constant-region primer for TRBC1 and TRBC2. TCRdb redid the calling of the UMI-ligation and nested PCR reads with MiXCR, one entry per CDR3 protein. The repertoire includes around 90,000 distinct CDR3 sequences, over 7% of them detected once, and 1.6% sits in the top ten. Material for sequencing was central memory CD4+ T cells from blood. These receptors all stem from a human donor in good health.

The sample holds a few counts of this clonotype. The CDR3 loop is CASKDRGGGQPQHF. The CDR3 region has the DNA TGTGCCAGCAAAGACAGGGGAGGAGGGCAGCCCCAGCATTTT. The chain combines TRBV2 with TRBJ1-5, with TRBD1 matching 8 bases. The CDR3 loop spans 14 amino acids. V was pared by 7 bases and J by 7 bases, with 9 bases of the junction left unmatched. Germline loops: CDR1 SNHLY, CDR2 FYNNEI.

The chain has TRBV11-3 and TRBJ2-2; D perhaps matches TRBD1 (5 bases). This CDR3 has 14 amino acids. V dropped 3 bases and J dropped 7 bases, with 12 bases sitting between them. Germline V gives CDR1 SGHNT, CDR2 YENEEA. The CDR3 region has the DNA TGTGCCAGCAGCTTTCAGGGTCCTAGCGGGGAGCTGTTTTTT. Translation gives CASSFQGPSGELFF.

CDR3 nucleotides: TGTGCCAGCAGCATGCCGACAGGGCGGGATGAAAAACTGTTTTTT. This codes for CASSMPTGRDEKLFF. V and J are TRBV7-8 and TRBJ1-4; 7 nucleotides align to TRBD1. Germline V gene sequence: CDR1 SGHVS, CDR2 FQNEAQ. J was trimmed by 6 bases and V by 5 bases; bases with no gene match: 9. The CDR3 is 15 amino acids. Filled out from reference TRBV7-8 and TRBJ1-4, the complete variable domain reads GAGVSQSPRYKVAKRGQDVALRCDPISGHVSLFWYQQALGQGPEFLTYFQNEAQLDKSGLPSDRFFAERPEGSVSTLKIQRTQQEDSAVYLCASSMPTGRDEKLFFGSGTQLSVL.

This clonotype was detected ten times or more. The rearrangement joins TRBV12-3 or TRBV12-4 to TRBJ2-1, with 9 bases fitting TRBD1. CDR3 size: 14 residues. V was clipped by 6 bases and J by 7 bases; unmatched bases: 7. The DNA of the CDR3 is TGTGCCAGCAGCCGGCACAGGGGGCGGAATGAGCAGTTCTTC. It specifies CASSRHRGRNEQFF.

V is TRBV18 and J is TRBJ2-5; tentative D call: TRBD1 (5 bases). V shed 0 bases and J shed 4 bases, with 12 bases lying between them. The CDR3 runs 15 residues. Germline V gene sequence: CDR1 KGHSH, CDR2 LQKENI. The CDR3 sequence: CASSPPDLGAETQYF. The CDR3 nucleotides are TGTGCCAGCTCACCACCGGATTTAGGGGCAGAGACCCAGTACTTC.

On this clonotype itself: Sequence at one end of the junction differs from germline and may be a read error. The chain recombines TRBV19 with TRBJ1-1, with 8 bases fitting TRBD1. The CDR3 loop spans 15 amino acids. CDR1 and CDR2 from the germline V gene are LNHDA and SQIVND (reference sequence). The CDR3 coding sequence is TGTTCCAGTAGTATCGCTGCAGGGGACAGGCCAAAAGCTTTCTTT. Its protein is CSSSIAAGDRPKAFF. Full variable domain (outside the CDR3, taken from reference TRBV19 and TRBJ1-1): DGGITQSPKYLFRKEGQNVTLSCEQNLNHDAMYWYRQDPGQGLRLIYYSQIVNDFQKGDIAEGYSVSREKKESFPLTVTSAQKNPTAFYLCSSSIAAGDRPKAFFGQGTRLTVV.

This clonotype was seen at least ten times. This chain links TRBV2 with TRBJ2-3; D gene unclear. Trimming stripped 7 bases from V and 4 bases from J, with 6 bases between. The germline V gene encodes CDR1 SNHLY and CDR2 FYNNEI. The CDR3 totals 11 residues. The CDR3 is CASKRADTQYF. The CDR3 bases are TGTGCCAGCAAACGGGCAGATACGCAGTATTTT.

This clonotype has a count of ten or more. The gene calls are TRBV7-2 and TRBJ1-2; 7 bases align to TRBD1. Per the germline V gene, CDR1 is SGHTA and CDR2 is FQGNSA. The CDR3 runs to 13 residues. Germline trimming cut 5 bases from V and 6 bases from J; bases unmatched to any gene: 6. The CDR3 nucleotides are TGTGCCAGCAGCATGGACAGGAGGGATGGCTACACCTTC. This gives the protein CASSMDRRDGYTF.

J is TRBJ1-1 and V is TRBV6-2 or TRBV6-3; D not certain. V lost 5 bases and J lost 0, with 7 bases in between. CDR3 length equals 13 residues. Per germline, CDR1 MNHEY and CDR2 SVGEGT. CDR3 in DNA: TGTGCCAGCAGTCAGGCTGTGAACACTGAAGCTTTCTTT. Its translation is CASSQAVNTEAFF.

The J gene is TRBJ2-3, the V gene TRBV5-1; 13 nucleotides line up with TRBD2. Germline lookup yields CDR1 SGHRS and CDR2 YFSETQ. J gave up 2 bases and V 3 bases, and 6 bases lay outside the gene matches. The CDR3 sequence is 17 residues long. Here the CDR3 DNA reads TGCGCCAGCAGCTCGATGACTAGCGGGGGGACCACAGATACGCAGTATTTT. Its translation: CASSSMTSGGTTDTQYF.

The V gene is TRBV6-2 or TRBV6-3, the J gene TRBJ2-2; 9 bases match TRBD2. V was pared by 7 bases and J by 1 base, with 16 bases of the junction left unmatched. Germline CDR1 MNHEY, CDR2 SVGEGT. CDR3 length equals 19 residues. The CDR3 reads CASNSLRGLAGLNTGELFF. CDR3 coding DNA: TGTGCCAGCAATAGCTTACGAGGGCTAGCGGGGCTGAACACCGGGGAGCTGTTTTTT.

The chain uses TRBV2 and TRBJ2-7; 9 bases are shared with TRBD2. V lost 6 bases, J lost 2 bases, and 11 bases stayed unmatched. In germline, CDR1 is SNHLY, CDR2 FYNNEI. The CDR3 covers 16 residues. CDR3 protein: CASSRGGGLAAYEQYF. CDR3 sequence (DNA): TGTGCCAGCAGCCGGGGGGGGGGACTAGCAGCCTACGAGCAGTACTTC.

This clonotype was detected only a few times. The J gene is TRBJ2-4, the V gene TRBV24-1; either TRBD1 or TRBD2 may supply D (5 bases each). Germline V gives CDR1 KGHDR, CDR2 SFDVKD. The CDR3 has 14 amino acids. Deletions cut 6 bases from V and 6 bases from J, with 14 bases between. Here the CDR3 reads CATSPQGVGNIQYF. DNA for the CDR3: TGTGCCACCAGTCCTCAGGGAGTGGGAAACATTCAGTACTTC.

Only a few counts were recorded for this clonotype. This chain links TRBV27 with TRBJ1-1; maybe TRBD1 (6 bases). Trimming left V 4 bases short and J 1 base short, with 13 bases between. This CDR3 is 15 amino acids long. The germline V gene encodes CDR1 MNHEY and CDR2 SMNVEV (reference sequence). CDR3 sequence (DNA): TGTGCCAGCAGTTCCCCGGGCAGGGGGAACACTGAAGCTTTCTTT. Encoded protein: CASSSPGRGNTEAFF.

There are many counts of this clonotype. This chain connects TRBV7-6 to TRBJ2-2, with TRBD2 as a possible D gene (5 bases). Germline values: CDR1 SGHVS, CDR2 FNYEAQ. V was trimmed by 5 bases and J by 4 bases, leaving 17 bases between them. There are 16 residues in the CDR3. CDR3 nucleotides: TGTGCCAGCAGCCCAGGCCCCGGACGGGGCACCGGGGAGCTGTTTTTT. It is translated as CASSPGPGRGTGELFF.

This sequence joins TRBV29-1 and TRBJ2-1; TRBD2 matches at 9 bases. The CDR3 extends over 13 amino acids. Germline CDR1 SQVTM, CDR2 ANQGSEA. The junction had 11 bases not matched to a gene; V was cut back by 8 bases and J by 9 bases. For the CDR3, the DNA is TGCAGCTTCCGCGGGGGGGGTCGGGGTGAGCAGTTCTTC. This gives the protein CSFRGGGRGEQFF.

There are many counts of this clonotype. The chain is built from TRBV12-3 or TRBV12-4 and TRBJ1-5; D is ambiguous. This CDR3 spans 11 amino acids. Trimming shortened V by 5 bases and J by 11 bases, and 10 bases separated the two germline ends. The DNA of the CDR3 is TGTGCCAGCAGTGGCAGGCAGGCCCAGCATTTT. Its translation: CASSGRQAQHF.

This clonotype has at least ten counts. The chain links TRBV20-1 to TRBJ1-1; 7 positions agree with TRBD1. The CDR3 sequence is 13 residues long. In germline, CDR1 is DFQATT, CDR2 SNEGSKA (reference sequence). Trimming removed 4 bases from V and 4 bases from J; junction bases left unmatched: 6. The CDR3 bases are TGCAGTGCTAAAGGGGGCTGGGGCACTGAAGCTTTCTTT. This gives the protein CSAKGGWGTEAFF.

This clonotype was detected many times. The rearrangement links TRBV7-9 to TRBJ2-6; D unclear. The V gene's germline CDR1 is SEHNR and CDR2 FQNEAQ (reference sequence). V gave up 1 base and J gave up 2 bases, with 6 bases separating them. The CDR3 length is 15 residues. The CDR3 sequence is CASSLGSAGANVLTF. The CDR3 DNA reads as TGTGCCAGCAGCTTAGGCTCGGCTGGGGCCAACGTCCTGACTTTC.

The V gene is TRBV12-3 or TRBV12-4, the J gene TRBJ2-7; 8 bases agree with TRBD1. Trimming took 2 bases from V and 2 from J; bases not matched to a gene: 2. The CDR3 has 14 amino acids. The CDR3 DNA follows: TGTGCCAGCAGTTTACCAGGGGGCCCCTACGAGCAGTACTTC. Protein sequence: CASSLPGGPYEQYF.

The V gene is TRBV5-1, the J gene TRBJ2-7; D is ambiguous. Germline V gene sequence: CDR1 SGHRS, CDR2 YFSETQ. There are 14 residues in the CDR3. The germline V and J ends were trimmed by 0 bases and 4 bases, with 11 bases remaining between them. This CDR3 is CASSLVGNRYEQYF. The CDR3, as DNA: TGCGCCAGCAGCTTGGTGGGTAATCGGTACGAGCAGTACTTC.

This clonotype turned up a few times. V gene TRBV12-3 or TRBV12-4 combines with J gene TRBJ1-5; D not resolved. CDR3 length equals 15 residues. Trimming removed 3 bases at V and 4 bases at J, with 13 bases between. CDR3 sequence: CASSLGDAENQPQHF. The DNA for the CDR3 is TGTGCCAGCAGTTTGGGAGATGCCGAAAATCAGCCCCAGCATTTT.

This clonotype was counted many times. The chain joins TRBV5-6 to TRBJ2-7, with 9 bases fitting TRBD2. Germline values: CDR1 SGHDT, CDR2 YYEEEE. V shed 0 bases, J shed 2 bases, and the junction held 0 bases outside the gene matches. CDR3 length equals 14 residues. In nucleotides, the CDR3 is TGTGCCAGCAGCTTGGTAGCGGGGGCCTACGAGCAGTACTTC. Protein product: CASSLVAGAYEQYF.

This clonotype was counted only a few times. The chain combines TRBV5-8 with TRBJ1-1; D remains ambiguous. Per the germline V gene, CDR1 is SGHTS and CDR2 is YDEGEE. This CDR3 is 12 amino acids long. V dropped 0 bases and J dropped 8 bases, with 8 bases sitting between them. This CDR3 is CASSLVYVEAFF. In DNA form, the CDR3 reads TGTGCCAGCAGCTTGGTGTATGTGGAAGCTTTCTTT. Based on the CDR3 plus reference TRBV5-8 and TRBJ1-1, the full variable domain is EAGVTQSPTHLIKTRGQQATLRCSPISGHTSVYWYQQALGLGLQFLLWYDEGEERNRGNFPPRFSGRQFPNYSSELNVNALELEDSALYLCASSLVYVEAFFGQGTRLTVV.